The 5 T cell receptor beta chains below were found in one sample sequenced in a study of identical twins. Each CDR3 protein gets one entry after TCRdb re-called the 5' RACE reads with MiXCR. Of hundreds of thousands of distinct CDR3 sequences listed, more than 12% are singletons. Sequenced: memory (CD45RO+) T cells sorted from blood. The receptors shown here come from a woman aged 18-29 years in good health.

The rearrangement uses TRBV25-1 and TRBJ2-1, with 10 bases aligning to TRBD2. V shed 5 bases and J 8 bases; nucleotides not matched to a gene: 12. This CDR3 comprises 16 residues. The germline CDR1 and CDR2 sequences are MGHDK and SYGVNS. CDR3 nucleotides: TGTGCCAGCAGTACTAGCGGGGTGGGGAAACGACATGAGCAGTTCTTC. This sequence encodes CASSTSGVGKRHEQFF.

This clonotype was recorded many times. The chain combines TRBV5-6 with TRBJ2-2, with D unclear. This CDR3 is built from 13 residues. Between the trimmed V and J ends, which lost 2 bases and 5 bases, there was a span of 7 bases. CDR1 SGHDT and CDR2 YYEEEE come from the germline V gene. CDR3 coding DNA: TGTGCCAGCAGCTTCGCCTTAACCGGGGAGCTGTTTTTT. It yields the protein CASSFALTGELFF.

The gene calls are TRBV20-1 and TRBJ2-4; TRBD2 is a possible D gene (6 bases). From germline, CDR1 is DFQATT and CDR2 SNEGSKA (reference sequence). This CDR3 contains 15 residues. Trimming stripped 1 base from V and 1 base from J, with 11 bases between. The CDR3 coding sequence is TGCAGTGCTAGAGTCGGAGGGGTGGCCAAAAACATTCAGTACTTC. Protein product: CSARVGGVAKNIQYF.

This clonotype was seen repeatedly, ten times or more. The rearrangement joins TRBV5-1 to TRBJ1-4; TRBD1 aligns across 8 bases. Per germline, CDR1 SGHRS and CDR2 YFSETQ. With 0 bases clipped from V and 7 bases from J, the junction kept 11 bases outside the gene matches. The CDR3 sequence is 17 residues long. The CDR3 loop is CASSLDRGASMGEKLFF. As DNA, the CDR3 is TGCGCCAGCAGCTTGGACAGGGGGGCCTCAATGGGTGAAAAACTGTTTTTT.

This rearrangement joins TRBV7-6 to TRBJ2-7; 10 positions agree with TRBD1. This CDR3 region has 17 residues. CDR1 and CDR2 (germline): SGHVS, FNYEAQ. Unmatched junction bases numbered 9, after V lost 0 bases and J lost 4 bases. The CDR3 protein is CASSLAYPTGGMYEQYF. CDR3 coding DNA: TGTGCCAGCAGCTTAGCGTATCCGACAGGGGGCATGTACGAGCAGTACTTC.